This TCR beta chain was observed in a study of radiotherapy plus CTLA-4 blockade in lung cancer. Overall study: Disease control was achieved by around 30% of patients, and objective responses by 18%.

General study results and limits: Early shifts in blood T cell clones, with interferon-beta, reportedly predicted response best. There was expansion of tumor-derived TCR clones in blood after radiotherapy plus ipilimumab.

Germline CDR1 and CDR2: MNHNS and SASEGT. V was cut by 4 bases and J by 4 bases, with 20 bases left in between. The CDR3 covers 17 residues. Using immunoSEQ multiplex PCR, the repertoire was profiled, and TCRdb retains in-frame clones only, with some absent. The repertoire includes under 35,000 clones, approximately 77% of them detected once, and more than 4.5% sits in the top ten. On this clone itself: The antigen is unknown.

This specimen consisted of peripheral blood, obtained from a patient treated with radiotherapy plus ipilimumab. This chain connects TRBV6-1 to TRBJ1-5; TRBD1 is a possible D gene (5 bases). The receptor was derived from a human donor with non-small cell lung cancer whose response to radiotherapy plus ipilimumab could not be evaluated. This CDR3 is CASSGTLGLGGNQPQHF. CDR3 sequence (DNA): TGTGCCAGCAGTGGCACTTTGGGCCTCGGGGGGAATCAGCCCCAGCATTTT.